The next 9 T cell receptor beta chains were all read from a single sample in a study of metastatic and nonmetastatic thyroid tumors. MiXCR was used by TCRdb to re-call the PCR reads. The sample has approximately 5,900 clones, roughly 25% seen once. All patients reached thyroid surgery having received no treatment beforehand. The sample was adjacent normal tissue. Receptors were obtained from a male donor with papillary thyroid cancer or a benign thyroid nodule (not recorded which). Some clones in this sample may be carry-over from other donors' samples.

The rearrangement links TRBV9 to TRBJ2-3; no reliable D call. The CDR3 is 14 residues long. Germline CDR1 reads SGDLS; CDR2 reads YYNGEE. Trimming removed 0 bases at V and 2 bases at J, with 7 bases between. The CDR3 DNA sequence: TGTGCCAGCAGCGTAGCCAGAACCACAGATACGCAGTATTTT. It encodes CASSVARTTDTQYF.

The V call is TRBV20-1, the J call TRBJ2-5, with 12 bases that match TRBD2. With 6 bases clipped from V and 5 bases from J, the junction kept 10 bases outside the gene matches. The CDR3 covers 15 residues. Germline lookup yields CDR1 DFQATT and CDR2 SNEGSKA (reference sequence). The CDR3 region is CSAGPLAGGWETQYF. The CDR3 DNA follows: TGCAGTGCCGGCCCACTAGCGGGAGGATGGGAGACCCAGTACTTC.

This clone is labeled as medium-sized (0.01 to 0.1%). V is TRBV10-2 and J is TRBJ1-2; possibly TRBD1 for D (5 bases). The CDR3 loop spans 12 amino acids. Germline V gives CDR1 WSHSY, CDR2 SAAADI. The V end was cut by 6 bases, the J end by 3 bases, with 8 bases between. The CDR3 is CASRRDDYGYTF. DNA for the CDR3: TGCGCCAGCAGGAGGGACGACTATGGCTACACCTTC.

There are many counts of this clone. CDR3 sequence: CASSFGSGNTIYF. The CDR3 coding sequence is TGTGCCAGCAGTTTTGGCTCTGGAAACACCATATATTTT. V and J are TRBV12-3 or TRBV12-4 and TRBJ1-3; D is undetermined. The length of the CDR3 is 13 residues. Trimming took off 3 bases at V and 0 bases at J, with 3 bases between the two ends.

This clone showed up just a few times. This chain links TRBV5-1 with TRBJ1-4, with D possibly TRBD1 on 5 matching bases. V was shortened by 2 bases and J by 7 bases, with 12 bases between the two germline ends. There are 14 residues in the CDR3. The germline V gene encodes CDR1 SGHRS and CDR2 YFSETQ. As DNA, the CDR3 is TGCGCCAGCAGCTTAACAGGCGGGGCTGAAAAACTGTTTTTT. This codes for CASSLTGGAEKLFF. Looking up the rest from reference TRBV5-1 and TRBJ1-4 gives the full variable domain: KAGVTQTPRYLIKTRGQQVTLSCSPISGHRSVSWYQQTPGQGLQFLFEYFSETQRNKGNFPGRFSGRQFSNSRSEMNVSTLELGDSALYLCASSLTGGAEKLFFGSGTQLSVL.

By frequency in the sample, this clone is medium-sized. The chain has TRBV12-3 or TRBV12-4 and TRBJ2-3; tentatively, D is TRBD1 (5 bases). The CDR3 extends over 13 amino acids. V gave up 2 bases and J gave up 7 bases, with 10 bases separating them. The CDR3 reads CASSLRTPNTQYF. The CDR3 region has the DNA TGTGCCAGCAGTTTAAGGACACCCAATACGCAGTATTTT.

This clone was found once. The V gene is TRBV7-8, the J gene TRBJ2-7; TRBD2 agrees at 9 bases. Germline CDR1 SGHVS, CDR2 FQNEAQ. The CDR3 loop spans 18 amino acids. J gave up 0 bases and V 5 bases, and 14 bases lay outside the gene matches. DNA of the CDR3: TGTGCCAGCAGCCCCCGGACTAGCGCGGGCCTGAGCTCCTACGAGCAGTACTTC. It specifies CASSPRTSAGLSSYEQYF.

This clone was observed a handful of times. The genes are TRBV20-1 and TRBJ1-2; TRBD1 matches 7 bases. CDR1 and CDR2 from the germline V gene are DFQATT and SNEGSKA (reference sequence). Trimming at V came to 0 bases and at J to 4 bases, leaving 14 bases not matched to a gene. The CDR3 has 17 residues. The CDR3 protein is CSARDGTGAGGSYGYTF. The CDR3 DNA reads TGCAGTGCTAGAGATGGTACAGGGGCAGGGGGTAGCTATGGCTACACCTTC.

CDR3 protein: CSARDWAGGGYGYTF. CDR3 bases: TGCAGTGCTAGAGATTGGGCAGGGGGAGGCTATGGCTACACCTTC. This sequence joins TRBV20-1 and TRBJ1-2; 7 nucleotides line up with TRBD1. The V and J ends lost 0 bases and 4 bases, in that order; junction bases with no gene match: 8. This CDR3 comprises 15 residues. Germline lookup yields CDR1 DFQATT and CDR2 SNEGSKA (reference sequence).